Listed here are 11 T cell receptor beta chains from one sample, sequenced in a study of blood T cell repertoires in COVID-19. Produced via immunoSEQ multiplex PCR; TCRdb's table is partial and in-frame only. The sample gives 35,000 to 50,000 clones, about 86% of which show up once; around 6% is in the top ten. Material for sequencing was peripheral blood. The receptors were sampled from a woman older than 75 with acute or convalescent COVID-19.

This sequence joins TRBV30 and TRBJ2-3; 10 bases are a match to TRBD2. V lost 0 bases and J lost 4; bases outside the gene matches: 7. The CDR3 loop spans 16 amino acids. Germline CDR1 reads GTSNPN; CDR2 reads SVGIG (reference sequence). DNA of the CDR3: TGTGCCTGGAGTGTACTTCTAGCGGGGGTTCCAGATACGCAGTATTTT. Translated: CAWSVLLAGVPDTQYF.

CDR3 residues: CASSLTPREDTQYF. CDR3 coding DNA: TGTGCCAGCAGCTTGACTCCCCGGGAAGATACGCAGTATTTT. The chain employs TRBV5-5 and TRBJ2-3, with D possibly being TRBD2 (5 bases). In germline, CDR1 is SGHKS, CDR2 YYEKEE (reference sequence). The CDR3 covers 14 residues. Trimming cost V 1 base and J 5 bases, with 11 bases left between them.

The rearrangement links TRBV14 to TRBJ1-2, with D unclear. Looked up from germline, CDR1 is SGHDN and CDR2 is FVKESK. This CDR3 is 17 amino acids long. V dropped 6 bases and J dropped 3 bases, with 23 bases sitting between them. CDR3 amino acids: CASSLLKKDFTDYGYTF. The CDR3 DNA reads as TGTGCCAGCAGTCTACTCAAAAAGGACTTCACCGACTATGGCTACACCTTC.

J is TRBJ2-5 and V is TRBV13; D is perhaps TRBD2 (6 bases). V was pared by 5 bases and J by 5 bases, with 18 bases between. Germline-derived CDR1 and CDR2 are PRHDT and FYEKMQ (reference sequence). The CDR3 loop spans 15 amino acids. CDR3 sequence (DNA): TGTGCCAGCAGCCCCCCGGGGGACCCCTGGGAGACCCAGTACTTC. It translates to CASSPPGDPWETQYF.

About this clone itself: Other DNA sequences in the sample encode the same CDR3. The chain carries TRBV19 and TRBJ1-1; no reliable D call. Germline CDR1 is LNHDA and CDR2 is SQIVND (reference sequence). V gave up 4 bases and J gave up 4 bases, with 10 bases separating them. The CDR3 is 13 amino acids. CDR3 in DNA: TGTGCCAGTAGTAATAGGAGGAGCACTGAAGCTTTCTTT. Its protein product is CASSNRRSTEAFF.

V and J are TRBV6-6 and TRBJ2-7, with no clear D. There are 11 residues in the CDR3. The germline V and J ends were trimmed by 6 bases and 2 bases, with 5 bases remaining between them. The germline V gene encodes CDR1 MNHNY and CDR2 SVGAGI (reference sequence). The CDR3 protein is CASRRAYEQYF. CDR3 sequence (DNA): TGTGCCAGCAGACGCGCCTACGAGCAGTACTTC.

J is TRBJ1-5 and V is TRBV19; 7 bases match TRBD1. Looked up from germline, CDR1 is LNHDA and CDR2 is SQIVND (reference sequence). The CDR3 loop spans 15 amino acids. J was trimmed by 2 bases and V by 5 bases; bases with no gene match: 6. The CDR3 coding sequence is TGTGCCAGTAGTGATTACAGGGGTGGCAATCAGCCCCAGCATTTT. Amino acid sequence: CASSDYRGGNQPQHF.

The J gene is TRBJ1-5, the V gene TRBV5-6; D remains ambiguous. Trimming removed 1 base from V and 7 bases from J, with 9 bases in between. The CDR3 runs 13 residues. Germline values: CDR1 SGHDT, CDR2 YYEEEE. CDR3 DNA sequence: TGTGCCAGCAGCTTGACCCTCGAGCAGCCCCAGCATTTT. This codes for CASSLTLEQPQHF.

The chain has TRBV25-1 and TRBJ2-5; 8 nucleotides line up with TRBD1. The length of the CDR3 is 14 residues. The germline V gene encodes CDR1 MGHDK and CDR2 SYGVNS. Trimming took 8 bases from V and 1 from J; bases not matched to a gene: 6. CDR3 nucleotide sequence: TGTGCCAGCTTCCCAACAGGGGGCCAAGAGACCCAGTACTTC. This codes for CASFPTGGQETQYF. Drawing the rest from reference TRBV25-1 and TRBJ2-5, the complete variable domain is EADIYQTPRYLVIGTGKKITLECSQTMGHDKMYWYQQDPGMELHLIHYSYGVNSTEKGDLSSESTVSRIRTEHFPLTLESARPSHTSQYLCASFPTGGQETQYFGPGTRLLVL.

V gene TRBV2 combines with J gene TRBJ1-6; 8 bases map to TRBD1. The CDR3 extends over 14 amino acids. V gave up 7 bases and J gave up 10 bases; unmatched junction bases: 9. Germline V CDR1 and CDR2: SNHLY, FYNNEI. The CDR3 DNA follows: TGTGCCAGCATGAACGGACAGGGATCCTCACCCCTCCACTTT. This codes for CASMNGQGSSPLHF.

CDR3 nucleotides: TGCGCCAGCAGACCATTGGCGCTAGCGGAAGAGACCCAGTACTTC. Amino acids: CASRPLALAEETQYF. The chain is built from TRBV4-1 and TRBJ2-5, with 7 bases lining up with TRBD2. Germline CDR1 is MGHRA and CDR2 is YSYEKL. The junction had 10 bases not matched to a gene; V was cut back by 6 bases and J by 3 bases. The CDR3 consists of 15 residues.